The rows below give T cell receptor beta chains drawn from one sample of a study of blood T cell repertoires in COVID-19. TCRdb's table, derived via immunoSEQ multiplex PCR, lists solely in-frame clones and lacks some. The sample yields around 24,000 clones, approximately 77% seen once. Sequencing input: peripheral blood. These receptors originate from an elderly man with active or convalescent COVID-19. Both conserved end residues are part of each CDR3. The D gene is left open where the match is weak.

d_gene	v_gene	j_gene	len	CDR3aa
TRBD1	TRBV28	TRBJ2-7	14	CASRASGQGYEQYF
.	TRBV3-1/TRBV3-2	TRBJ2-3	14	CASSGTPRTDTQYF
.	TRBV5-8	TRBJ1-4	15	CASSAQIATNEKLFF
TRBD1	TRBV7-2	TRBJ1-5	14	CASIRDSSNQPQHF
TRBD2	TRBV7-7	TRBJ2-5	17	CASSLAHSGGAWETQYF
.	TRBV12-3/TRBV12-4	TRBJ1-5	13	CASSAGKNQPQHF
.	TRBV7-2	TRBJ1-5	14	CASSFRRDGQPQHF
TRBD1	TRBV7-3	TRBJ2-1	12	CASSGRTGAKFF
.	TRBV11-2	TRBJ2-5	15	CASSDTGLKRETQYF
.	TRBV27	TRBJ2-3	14	CASSPRSGIDTQYF
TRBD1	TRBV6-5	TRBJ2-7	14	CASRLRTGWFEQYF
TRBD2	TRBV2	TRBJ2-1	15	CASSEVLAGPHEQFF
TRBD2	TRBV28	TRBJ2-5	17	CASSFRLAGVFQETQYF
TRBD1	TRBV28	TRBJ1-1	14	CASRTGGTKREAFF
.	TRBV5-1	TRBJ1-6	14	CASSGGDYNSPLHF
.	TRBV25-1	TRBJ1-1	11	CATGRNTEAFF
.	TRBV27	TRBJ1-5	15	CASSLGGDSNQPQHF
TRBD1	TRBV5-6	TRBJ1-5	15	CASSFQQGANQPQHF
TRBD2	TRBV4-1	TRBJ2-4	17	CASSQGLAGVAKNIQYF
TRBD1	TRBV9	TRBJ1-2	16	CASSVGTGGANYGYTF
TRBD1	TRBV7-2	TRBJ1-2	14	CASSAAGGYDGYTF